This T cell receptor (beta chain) came from a study of T-cell reconstitution after alpha-beta-depleted transplantation in children. Losses at the gene ends were 5 bases for V and 1 base for J; bases not matched to a gene: 11. The CDR3 has 17 residues. This clonotype was seen a few times. TCRbeta library construction was performed incorporating unique molecular identifiers. TCRdb redid the calling of the PCR reads with MiXCR, one entry per CDR3 protein. The sample gives 500,000 or so distinct CDR3 sequences, 30% to 35% of which show up once; 2% to 2.5% is in the top ten. Sequencing used PBMCs from the stem cell graft donor, obtained from the stem cell graft. The origin of this receptor is a human donor who donated a stem cell graft to a child with aplastic anemia. V and J are TRBV12-3 or TRBV12-4 and TRBJ2-5, with TRBD1 matching over 9 bases. The CDR3 DNA follows: TGTGCCAGCAGTCCGAGACCACAGGGGGCGGTCCAAGAGACCCAGTACTTC. This gives the protein CASSPRPQGAVQETQYF.